This T cell receptor beta chain derives from a study of T-cell reconstitution after alpha-beta-depleted transplantation in children. The library targeted TCRbeta and was prepared with unique molecular identifiers. TCRdb reprocessed the PCR reads with MiXCR, giving one entry per CDR3 protein. The sample carries around 140,000 distinct CDR3 sequences, about 9% recorded once. This CDR3 has 17 residues. CDR1 and CDR2 (germline): LGHDT, YNNKEL (reference sequence). V lost 5 bases to trimming and J lost 2 bases; unmatched junction nucleotides: 13. As concerns this clonotype: Antigen unknown.

Study results and caveats: About two months after transplant, alpha-beta T cells reportedly came from several hundred expanded graft clones. T-cell counts and diversity at one year post-transplant came mainly from newly produced T cells.

The chain is built from TRBV3-1 and TRBJ2-3; 7 positions match TRBD2. The TCR originated in a female patient aged 2-10 years who had a stem cell transplant for congenital amegakaryocytic thrombocytopenia, so the T cells may come from the graft donor. The specimen was PBMCs, mostly from graft donor cells, collected 180 days after TCRalphabeta/CD19-depleted stem cell transplant. The CDR3 loop is CASSSYGWTRPTDTQYF. Written as DNA, the CDR3 is TGTGCCAGCAGCTCCTATGGGTGGACTAGGCCCACAGATACGCAGTATTTT.